The 18 T cell receptor beta chains below all came from one sample that was sequenced in a study of shared clonotypes between healthy human individuals. Clones were sequenced by immunoSEQ multiplex PCR, and TCRdb holds only the in-frame ones, with some missing. The sample yields 500,000 to 700,000 clones, approximately 96% seen once. Only CD45RO-negative cells positively selected for CCR7 counted as naive CD8 cells, so terminally differentiated effector memory CD45RA+ cells were excluded. Sequencing was carried out using naive CD8+ T cells sorted from blood. These receptors were collected from a young woman in good health.

The chain has TRBV19 and TRBJ1-5; no firm D call. Deletions cut 0 bases from V and 0 bases from J, with 15 bases between. Germline CDR1 is LNHDA and CDR2 is SQIVND (reference sequence). This CDR3 has 18 residues. The CDR3 protein is CASSIDPAEWASNQPQHF. The DNA for the CDR3 is TGTGCCAGTAGTATAGATCCGGCAGAATGGGCTAGCAATCAGCCCCAGCATTTT. The variable domain in full, with the rest retrieved from reference TRBV19 and TRBJ1-5, is DGGITQSPKYLFRKEGQNVTLSCEQNLNHDAMYWYRQDPGQGLRLIYYSQIVNDFQKGDIAEGYSVSREKKESFPLTVTSAQKNPTAFYLCASSIDPAEWASNQPQHFGDGTRLSIL.

The genes are TRBV5-1 and TRBJ1-1; tentatively, D is TRBD1 (6 bases). CDR1 and CDR2 (germline): SGHRS, YFSETQ. Trimming left V 3 bases short and J 0 bases short, with 21 bases between. The CDR3 loop spans 18 amino acids. The CDR3 loop reads CASSSTPVMTGVNTEAFF. In DNA form, the CDR3 reads TGCGCCAGCAGCTCTACCCCGGTTATGACAGGTGTGAACACTGAAGCTTTCTTT.

This chain connects TRBV5-1 to TRBJ1-1; D not resolved. The ends were cut back, 0 bases at V and 0 bases at J, with 9 bases in the middle. The CDR3 totals 15 residues. Germline loops: CDR1 SGHRS, CDR2 YFSETQ. The CDR3 sequence is CASSLDVPLNTEAFF. The DNA for the CDR3 is TGCGCCAGCAGCTTGGACGTCCCGCTGAACACTGAAGCTTTCTTT.

The chain joins TRBV7-8 to TRBJ2-7; 8 nucleotides agree with TRBD1. The CDR3 contains 15 residues. V lost 6 bases, J lost 1 base, and 8 bases stayed unmatched. Germline CDR1 and CDR2: SGHVS and FQNEAQ. The CDR3 bases are TGTGCCAGCAGTCCTACAGGGGGTAGGTCCTACGAGCAGTACTTC. Protein product: CASSPTGGRSYEQYF.

The count of this clone is one. The chain uses TRBV5-6 and TRBJ2-7; TRBD1 matches 12 bases. Germline V gene sequence: CDR1 SGHDT, CDR2 YYEEEE. The CDR3 covers 15 residues. V was pared by 4 bases and J by 6 bases, with 8 bases of the junction left unmatched. The CDR3 sequence is CASSSWTGQGAEQYF. The CDR3 DNA reads as TGTGCCAGCAGCAGTTGGACGGGACAGGGGGCCGAGCAGTACTTC. Based on the CDR3 plus reference TRBV5-6 and TRBJ2-7, the full variable domain is DAGVTQSPTHLIKTRGQQVTLRCSPKSGHDTVSWYQQALGQGPQFIFQYYEEEERQRGNFPDRFSGHQFPNYSSELNVNALLLGDSALYLCASSSWTGQGAEQYFGPGTRLTVT.

The chain carries TRBV27 and TRBJ2-1; D remains ambiguous. V was pared by 0 bases and J by 7 bases, with 10 bases between. The CDR3 consists of 14 residues. Germline loops: CDR1 MNHEY, CDR2 SMNVEV (reference sequence). The CDR3 protein is CASSLSSAGNEQFF. The CDR3 nucleotides are TGTGCCAGCAGTTTATCTTCAGCAGGTAATGAGCAGTTCTTC.

The chain uses TRBV28 and TRBJ1-4; D unclear. V dropped 5 bases and J dropped 6 bases, with 16 bases sitting between them. The germline CDR1 and CDR2 sequences are MDHEN and SYDVKM. CDR3 length: 15 amino acids. The CDR3 DNA follows: TGTGCCAGCAGTAGAGGAGCCTCCGAGGATGAAAAACTGTTTTTT. This encodes CASSRGASEDEKLFF.

The V gene is TRBV29-1, the J gene TRBJ2-1; D remains ambiguous. V shed 1 base and J shed 2 bases, with 15 bases lying between them. CDR3 size: 16 residues. Germline CDR1 reads SQVTM; CDR2 reads ANQGSEA. In nucleotides, the CDR3 is TGCAGCGTTGAAGGAACATACCTTGGCCCCTACAATGAGCAGTTCTTC. Residues: CSVEGTYLGPYNEQFF.

V gene TRBV6-6 combines with J gene TRBJ2-7; 9 nucleotides agree with TRBD2. The germline V gene has CDR1 MNHNY and CDR2 SVGAGI (reference sequence). Trimming removed 4 bases from V and 1 base from J; junction bases left unmatched: 5. This CDR3 is 15 amino acids long. The CDR3 DNA reads as TGTGCCAGCAGTTTCGGGACTAGCTCTTCCTACGAGCAGTACTTC. Protein sequence: CASSFGTSSSYEQYF.

This sequence joins TRBV28 and TRBJ2-7; no firm D call. Germline values: CDR1 MDHEN, CDR2 SYDVKM. The CDR3 covers 11 residues. V lost 4 bases to trimming and J lost 7 bases, with 8 bases between them. As DNA, the CDR3 is TGTGCCAGCAGTTATTCGCGAGAGCAGTACTTC. Amino acid sequence: CASSYSREQYF.

This rearrangement joins TRBV4-1 to TRBJ2-7; no clear D. The CDR3 has 14 amino acids. V shed 1 base and J shed 1 base, with 8 bases lying between them. CDR1 MGHRA and CDR2 YSYEKL come from the germline V gene. CDR3 region: CASSQGVLSYEQYF. For the CDR3, the DNA is TGCGCCAGCAGCCAAGGGGTCTTATCCTACGAGCAGTACTTC.

The rearrangement uses TRBV27 and TRBJ1-5, with unresolved D. The ends were cut back, 3 bases at V and 6 bases at J, with 12 bases in the middle. Germline V CDR1 and CDR2: MNHEY, SMNVEV (reference sequence). CDR3 length: 14 amino acids. In nucleotides, the CDR3 is TGTGCCAGCAGTTTTACGGGGATCAGTCAGCCCCAGCATTTT. It codes for CASSFTGISQPQHF.

The J gene is TRBJ1-4, the V gene TRBV4-1, with 7 positions matching TRBD1. This CDR3 region has 15 residues. Germline lookup yields CDR1 MGHRA and CDR2 YSYEKL. J lost 7 bases, V lost 3 bases, and 8 bases had no gene match. CDR3: CASSQPTGAGEKLFF. DNA of the CDR3: TGCGCCAGCAGCCAGCCTACAGGGGCGGGTGAAAAACTGTTTTTT.

The chain recombines TRBV6-5 with TRBJ1-1, with D tentatively TRBD1 (5 bases). There are 13 residues in the CDR3. V gave up 6 bases and J gave up 5 bases, with 13 bases separating them. CDR1 is MNHEY, CDR2 SVGAGI, per germline. CDR3 amino acids: CASRGTAGTEAFF. Here the CDR3 DNA reads TGTGCCAGCAGAGGGACGGCGGGAACTGAAGCTTTCTTT.

This chain connects TRBV9 to TRBJ1-2; TRBD1 aligns across 11 bases. This CDR3 contains 16 residues. The trim removed 3 bases at V and 5 bases at J, leaving 9 bases unmatched. The germline V gene encodes CDR1 SGDLS and CDR2 YYNGEE. The CDR3 coding sequence is TGTGCCAGCAGCGGAAGGGGACAGGGGGTTGCATATGGCTACACCTTC. Translating it yields CASSGRGQGVAYGYTF.

V is TRBV29-1 and J is TRBJ2-1; a possible D gene is TRBD1 (5 bases). V was trimmed by 2 bases and J by 5 bases, leaving 7 bases between them. The CDR3 runs to 12 residues. Germline values: CDR1 SQVTM, CDR2 ANQGSEA. CDR3 sequence (DNA): TGCAGCGTTGAAACAGGCAACAATGAGCAGTTCTTC. As protein: CSVETGNNEQFF.

The chain links TRBV27 to TRBJ1-1, with 7 bases that match TRBD1. The CDR3 loop spans 12 amino acids. V lost 5 bases, J lost 4 bases, and 1 base stayed unmatched. Germline V gives CDR1 MNHEY, CDR2 SMNVEV (reference sequence). CDR3 sequence (DNA): TGTGCCAGCAGTCGGACAGGCACTGAAGCTTTCTTT. Translated, it gives CASSRTGTEAFF.

This clone was detected only once. The V call is TRBV2, the J call TRBJ2-7; 7 nucleotides line up with TRBD1. Per germline, CDR1 SNHLY and CDR2 FYNNEI. This CDR3 spans 12 amino acids. V lost 7 bases, J lost 6 bases, and 6 bases stayed unmatched. The CDR3 DNA is TGTGCCAGCATAGCTGACAGGGCCGAGCAGTACTTC. Translating gives CASIADRAEQYF.